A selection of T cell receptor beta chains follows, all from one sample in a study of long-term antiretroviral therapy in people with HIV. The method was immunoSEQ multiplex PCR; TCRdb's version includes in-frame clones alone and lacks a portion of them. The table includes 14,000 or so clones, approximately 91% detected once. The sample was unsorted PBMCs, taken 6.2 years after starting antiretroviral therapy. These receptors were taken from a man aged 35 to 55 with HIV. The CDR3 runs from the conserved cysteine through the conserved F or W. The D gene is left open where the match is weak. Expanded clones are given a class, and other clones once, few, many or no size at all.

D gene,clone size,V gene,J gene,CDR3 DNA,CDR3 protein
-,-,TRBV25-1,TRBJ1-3,TGTGCCAGCAGTGATCGGGCAAACACCATATATTTT,CASSDRANTIYF
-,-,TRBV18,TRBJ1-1,TGTGCCAGCTCACCAGGGTGGGGGGGCTCCACTGAAGCTTTCTTT,CASSPGWGGSTEAFF
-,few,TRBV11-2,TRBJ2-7,TGTGCCAGCAGCCAAGACCTTTCTAGAGGGCGGGACGAGCAGTACTTC,CASSQDLSRGRDEQYF
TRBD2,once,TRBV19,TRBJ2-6,TGTGCCAGTAGGTCCCTGACTAGCGGGATCCCTGGGGCCAACGTCCTGACTTTC,CASRSLTSGIPGANVLTF
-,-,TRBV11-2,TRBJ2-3,TGTGCCAGCAGCTTAGCAGCGGTCGTGGATACGCAGTATTTT,CASSLAAVVDTQYF
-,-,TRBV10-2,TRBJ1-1,TGCGCCAGCAGTGAGCCGTGGAATGAAGCTTTCTTT,CASSEPWNEAFF
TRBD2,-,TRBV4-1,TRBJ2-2,TGCGCCAGCAGCCAGGAACTAGCGGGAGGGCCCGGGACCGGGGAGCTGTTTTTT,CASSQELAGGPGTGELFF
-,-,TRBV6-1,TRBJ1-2,TGTGCCAGCAGTGAAATCATCGGAAGCAGGGTATTTATCTATGGCTACACCTTC,CASSEIIGSRVFIYGYTF
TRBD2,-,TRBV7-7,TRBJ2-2,TGTGCTAGCAGCCGAAGCCTAGCGGGAGCGAACACCGGGGAGCTGTTTTTT,CASSRSLAGANTGELFF
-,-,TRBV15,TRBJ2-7,TGTGCCACCAGCAGGACAGTAATTGCCTACGAGCAGTACTTC,CATSRTVIAYEQYF
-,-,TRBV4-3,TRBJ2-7,TGCGCCAGCAGCCAAGAGGTACCAGGGGATACCTACGAGCAGTACTTC,CASSQEVPGDTYEQYF
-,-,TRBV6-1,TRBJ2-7,TGTGCCAGCAGTTCGGGGTTTGGGCAGTACTTC,CASSSGFGQYF
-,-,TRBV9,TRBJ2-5,TGTGCCAGCAGCGGTCAGAGTATGGCGGGCCAACCCCAAGAGACCCAGTACTTC,CASSGQSMAGQPQETQYF
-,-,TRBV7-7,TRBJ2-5,TGTGCCAGCAGCCCGGGAGTGATACGGGAGACCCAGTACTTC,CASSPGVIRETQYF
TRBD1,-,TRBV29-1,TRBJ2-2,TGCAGCTCGGCCGGGACAGGGAACACCGGGGAGCTGTTTTTT,CSSAGTGNTGELFF
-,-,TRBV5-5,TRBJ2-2,TGTGCCAGCAGCACCCCGGGAGCTATGGAGGAGCTGTTTTTT,CASSTPGAMEELFF
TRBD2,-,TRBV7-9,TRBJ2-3,TGTGCCAGCAGCTTAGCTCTCCGACTAGCCTCAGATACGCAGTATTTT,CASSLALRLASDTQYF
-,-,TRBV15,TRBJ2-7,TGTGCCACCAGTCCCTTGGACAGAAGCGTCTACGAGCAGTACTTC,CATSPLDRSVYEQYF
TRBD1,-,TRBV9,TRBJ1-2,TGTGCCAGCAGCGTAGAGGTAGGAGTGGGACAGGGAGCTGGCTACACCTTC,CASSVEVGVGQGAGYTF
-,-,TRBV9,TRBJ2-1,TGTGCCAGCAGCGACAGCGGGCTGTCCTACAATGAGCAGTTCTTC,CASSDSGLSYNEQFF
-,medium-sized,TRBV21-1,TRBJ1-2,TGTGCCAGCAGCAACGAAAAATATAACTATGGCTACACCTTC,CASSNEKYNYGYTF
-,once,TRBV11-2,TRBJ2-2,TGTGCCAGCAGCTTAGCCCCAAACACCGGGGAGCTGTTTTTT,CASSLAPNTGELFF
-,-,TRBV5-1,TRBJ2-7,TGCGCCAGCAGCTTGGGACAGTCCTACGAGCAGTACTTC,CASSLGQSYEQYF